This T cell receptor (beta chain) derives from a study of shared clonotypes between healthy human individuals. Study information: A donor's plate count was three for CD4 naive and three for CD4 memory; CD8 naive had two and CD8 memory one.

Comments on this clone: The antigen is undetermined.

Study-wide points: Several donors shared approximately 5% of their naive CD4 clonotypes. Generation probabilities were higher for clonotypes shared across all four sorted-subset donors than for unshared ones.

CD45RO-negative, CCR7-selected cells formed the naive CD8 fraction, which excluded terminally differentiated effector memory CD45RA+ cells. The assay was carried out at the deep level. Sequenced by immunoSEQ multiplex PCR; TCRdb stores in-frame clones only, minus some. The repertoire includes around 2,000,000 clones, about 92% of them detected once, and under 2% sits in the top ten. V lost 5 bases to trimming and J lost 2 bases, with 13 bases between them. The CDR3 has 14 residues. From germline, CDR1 is MDHEN and CDR2 SYDVKM. Sequencing used naive CD8+ T cells from PBMCs. The rearrangement joins TRBV28 to TRBJ2-7; the D is unclear. The receptor was isolated from a man between 18 and 29 years old in good health. Some clones in this sample may be carry-over from other donors' samples. CDR3 nucleotide sequence: TGTGCCAGCAGTCCGCCGGTTGGGGCCTACGAGCAGTACTTC. Amino acid sequence: CASSPPVGAYEQYF.